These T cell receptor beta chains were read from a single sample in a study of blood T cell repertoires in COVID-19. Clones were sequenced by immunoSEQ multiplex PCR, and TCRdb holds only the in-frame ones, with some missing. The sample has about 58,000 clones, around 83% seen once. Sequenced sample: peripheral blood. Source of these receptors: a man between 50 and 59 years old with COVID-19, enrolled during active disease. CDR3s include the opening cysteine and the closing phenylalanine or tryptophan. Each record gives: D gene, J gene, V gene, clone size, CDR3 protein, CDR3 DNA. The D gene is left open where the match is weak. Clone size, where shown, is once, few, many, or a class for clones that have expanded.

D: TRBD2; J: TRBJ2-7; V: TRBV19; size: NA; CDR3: CASSTGLAGSPSYEQYF; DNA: TGTGCCAGTAGTACGGGACTAGCGGGCTCCCCCTCCTACGAGCAGTACTTC
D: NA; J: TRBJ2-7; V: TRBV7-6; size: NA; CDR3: CASSLVDGGRHSYEQYF; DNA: TGTGCCAGCAGCTTAGTCGACGGAGGACGGCACTCCTACGAGCAGTACTTC
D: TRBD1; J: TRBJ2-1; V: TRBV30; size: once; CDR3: CAWRRKTGNNEQFF; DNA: TGTGCCTGGAGGAGGAAGACAGGGAACAATGAGCAGTTCTTC
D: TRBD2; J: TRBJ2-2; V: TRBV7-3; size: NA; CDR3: CASSPIAGNTGELFF; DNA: TGTGCCAGCAGTCCGATAGCGGGAAACACCGGGGAGCTGTTTTTT
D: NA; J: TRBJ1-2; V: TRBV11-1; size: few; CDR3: CASSLSRGSYGYTF; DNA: TGTGCCAGCAGCTTATCAAGGGGAAGCTATGGCTACACCTTC
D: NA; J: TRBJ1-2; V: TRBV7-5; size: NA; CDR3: CARSLMGQAFFYTF; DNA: TGTGCCAGAAGCCTAATGGGACAGGCTTTTTTCTACACCTTC
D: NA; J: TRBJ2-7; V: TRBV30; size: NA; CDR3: CAWGDPSRDYEQYF; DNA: TGTGCCTGGGGGGACCCTAGCCGCGACTACGAGCAGTACTTC
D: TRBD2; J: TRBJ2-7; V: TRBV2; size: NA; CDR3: CASVSGRNEQYF; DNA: TGTGCCAGCGTTTCCGGGAGGAACGAGCAGTACTTC
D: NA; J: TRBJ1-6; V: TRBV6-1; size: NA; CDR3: CASAHKSNSPLHF; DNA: TGTGCCAGCGCACACAAGTCTAATTCACCCCTCCACTTT
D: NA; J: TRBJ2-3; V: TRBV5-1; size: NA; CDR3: CASSGLASDTQYF; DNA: TGCGCCAGCAGCGGGTTAGCCTCAGATACGCAGTATTTT
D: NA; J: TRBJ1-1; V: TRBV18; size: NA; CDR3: CASSPNAGQGTEAFF; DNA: TGTGCCAGCTCACCAAATGCAGGGCAGGGGACTGAAGCTTTCTTT
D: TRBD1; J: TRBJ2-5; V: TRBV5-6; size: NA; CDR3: CASSLVGQDETQYF; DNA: TGTGCCAGCAGCTTGGTTGGACAGGATGAGACCCAGTACTTC
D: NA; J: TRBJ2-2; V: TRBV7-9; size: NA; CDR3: CASSLAWETGELFF; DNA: TGTGCCAGCAGCTTAGCTTGGGAGACCGGGGAGCTGTTTTTT
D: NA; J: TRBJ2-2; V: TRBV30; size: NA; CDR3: CAWSVVSSGTGELFF; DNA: TGTGCCTGGAGTGTCGTCTCTTCGGGCACCGGGGAGCTGTTTTTT
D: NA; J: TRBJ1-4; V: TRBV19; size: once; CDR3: CASRMTDNEKLFF; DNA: TGTGCCAGTAGAATGACAGATAATGAAAAACTGTTTTTT
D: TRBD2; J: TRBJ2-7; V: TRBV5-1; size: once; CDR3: CASSSGTSGDYEQYF; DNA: TGCGCCAGCAGCTCGGGGACTAGCGGTGACTACGAGCAGTACTTC
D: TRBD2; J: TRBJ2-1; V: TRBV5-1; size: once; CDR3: CASSDGLAGGRFNEQFF; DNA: TGCGCCAGCAGCGACGGACTAGCGGGAGGTCGATTCAATGAGCAGTTCTTC
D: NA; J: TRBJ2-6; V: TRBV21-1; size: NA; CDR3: CASIVSVYRSGANVLTF; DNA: TGTGCCAGCATTGTTTCGGTCTATCGCTCTGGGGCCAACGTCCTGACTTTC
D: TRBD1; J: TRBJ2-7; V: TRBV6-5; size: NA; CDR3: CASSRDRGYEQYF; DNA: TGTGCCAGCAGCCGGGACAGGGGGTACGAGCAGTACTTC
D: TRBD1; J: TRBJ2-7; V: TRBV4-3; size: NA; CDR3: CASSQDDRGGEQYF; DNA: TGCGCCAGCAGCCAAGATGACAGGGGGGGAGAGCAGTACTTC
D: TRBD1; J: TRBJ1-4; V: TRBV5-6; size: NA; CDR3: CASSFSGQGGTREKLFF; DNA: TGTGCCAGCAGCTTTTCCGGACAGGGTGGGACGCGTGAAAAACTGTTTTTT
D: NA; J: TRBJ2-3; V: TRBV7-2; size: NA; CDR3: CASSLDSGPDTQYF; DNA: TGTGCCAGCAGCTTAGACAGCGGCCCAGATACGCAGTATTTT
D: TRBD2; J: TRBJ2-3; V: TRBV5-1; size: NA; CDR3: CASSSWTGGNTDTQYF; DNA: TGCGCCAGCAGCTCCTGGACGGGGGGTAACACAGATACGCAGTATTTT
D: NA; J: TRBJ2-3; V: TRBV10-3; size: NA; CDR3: CAIRTEDSTDTQYF; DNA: TGTGCCATCAGGACAGAGGACAGCACAGATACGCAGTATTTT
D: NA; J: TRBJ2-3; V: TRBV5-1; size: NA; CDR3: CASSLAPRGGSPTDTQYF; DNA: TGCGCCAGCAGCTTGGCCCCCCGTGGGGGCAGTCCGACAGATACGCAGTATTTT
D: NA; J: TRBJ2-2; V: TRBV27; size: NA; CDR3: CASSLSPGNTGELFF; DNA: TGTGCCAGCAGTTTATCGCCGGGGAACACCGGGGAGCTGTTTTTT
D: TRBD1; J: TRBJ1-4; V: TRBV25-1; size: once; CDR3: CASSGQGGEKLFF; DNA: TGTGCCAGCAGTGGACAGGGCGGCGAAAAACTGTTTTTT